The present T cell receptor (beta chain) was sequenced within a study of T cells in Graves' hyperthyroidism and ophthalmopathy. Across the study: Peripheral blood specimens were obtained at initial diagnosis, prior to any treatment. Overall study results and limits: In validation, the model predicted ophthalmopathy. These predictions came a median approximately 6.5 months before onset.

This clonotype was recorded many times. Its antigen is currently unknown. CDR3 length equals 18 residues. Germline lookup yields CDR1 DFQATT and CDR2 SNEGSKA (reference sequence). With V trimmed by 1 base and J by 2 bases, 6 bases remained unmatched. Patients aged 18 to 65 had newly diagnosed hyperthyroidism lasting under 2 months. Each 10 ml fresh peripheral blood draw supplied the PBMCs. Using RNA transcripts as the source, TCR beta CDR3 regions were amplified. An initial round of RT-PCR targeting the TCR CDR3 relied on the HTBI primer set. TCRdb re-derived calls from the multiplex PCR reads in MiXCR, one entry per CDR3 protein. Among under 400,000 distinct CDR3 sequences listed, roughly 13% were seen once.

Material: blood. This receptor was taken from a young woman with Graves' hyperthyroidism. This sequence joins TRBV20-1 and TRBJ2-3; TRBD2 agrees at 16 bases. The CDR3 loop is CSARVGLAGGTHTDTQYF. CDR3 in DNA: TGCAGTGCTAGAGTGGGACTAGCGGGAGGGACTCACACAGATACGCAGTATTTT.